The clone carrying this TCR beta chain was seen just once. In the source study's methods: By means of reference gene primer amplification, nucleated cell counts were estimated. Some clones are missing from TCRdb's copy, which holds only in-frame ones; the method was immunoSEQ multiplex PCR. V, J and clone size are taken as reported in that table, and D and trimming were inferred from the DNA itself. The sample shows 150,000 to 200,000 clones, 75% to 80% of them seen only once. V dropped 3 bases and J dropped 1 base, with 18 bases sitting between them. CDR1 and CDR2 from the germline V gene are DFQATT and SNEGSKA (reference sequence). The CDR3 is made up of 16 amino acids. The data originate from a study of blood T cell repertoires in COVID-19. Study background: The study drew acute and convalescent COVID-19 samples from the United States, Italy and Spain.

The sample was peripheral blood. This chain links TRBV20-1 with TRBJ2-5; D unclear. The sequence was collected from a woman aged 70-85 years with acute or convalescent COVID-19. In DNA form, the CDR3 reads TGCAGTGCTAGTCCGAAGGCGGCAGCTTTCCAAGAGACCCAGTACTTC. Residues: CSASPKAAAFQETQYF.